These T cell receptor beta chains were read from a single sample in a study of T cell repertoires in cytomegalovirus infection. Each CDR3 protein is one row after TCRdb ran MiXCR on the reads. The table records 200,000 to 300,000 distinct CDR3 sequences, approximately 10% of them present only once. Material: PBMCs. These receptors were collected from a human donor in good health (CMV status not recorded). Some clones in this sample may be carry-over from other donors' samples. Both conserved end residues are part of each CDR3. The D gene is left open where the match is weak.

cdr3_aa d_call v_call
CASSRQVSYEQYF - TRBV6-1
CSVEGGKTQYF TRBD2 TRBV29-1
CASSPIGGGETQYF - TRBV7-2
CSALRRTGFDETQYF TRBD1 TRBV20-1
CASTELNQPQHF - TRBV28
CASSQAFAVANYGYTF - TRBV4-1
CASGRDGMNTEAFF - TRBV28
CASGLVPLTGTSGAYLRADTQYF TRBD2 TRBV12-5
CASSFSRSGNQPQHF - TRBV7-2
CASGAGGNTGELFF TRBD1 TRBV28
CSAPQGRVTEAFF - TRBV20-1
CASSPDMNNYGYTF - TRBV7-2
CASSPWSTDTQYF - TRBV7-2
CASSLANSRGEQYF - TRBV7-6
CASRYDAASGNTIYF - TRBV6-2/TRBV6-3
CASRYRDRGLRYTEAFF TRBD1 TRBV2
CSARDWAGQSVAFF - TRBV20-1
CASREPLGEQYF - TRBV12-3/TRBV12-4
CATSRRDRAYEQYF TRBD1 TRBV15
CASSDWAGSYNGQFF - TRBV2
CSARGDRGRNSPLHF TRBD1 TRBV20-1
CASRDRVWSTEAFF TRBD1 TRBV6-4
CASSATGTGETQYF TRBD1 TRBV7-6
CASSPQDLNTEAFF - TRBV7-2
CASSYSSTGPGTDTQYF - TRBV6-2/TRBV6-3
CASSLGSGSSTDTQYF - TRBV7-2
CASSQEVWAGGTYEQYF TRBD2 TRBV4-3
CASGTGMNTEAFF - TRBV7-2
CASKSQGIGNQPQHF TRBD1 TRBV2
CASSQGLATYEQYF TRBD2 TRBV4-3
CASSLNPPGPGGDYGYTF - TRBV7-2